A single sample gave rise to the 11 T cell receptor beta chains below, sequenced in a study of tumor-infiltrating lymphocytes in oesophageal squamous cell carcinoma. TCRdb redid the calling of the PCR reads with MiXCR, one entry per CDR3 protein. This table has 20,000 to 25,000 distinct CDR3 sequences, 30% to 40% appearing once. The specimen sequenced was esophageal tumor tissue. The receptors shown here come from a male donor with esophageal squamous cell carcinoma.

This clonotype was counted only a few times. This chain uses TRBV7-8 with TRBJ2-1, with 10 positions matching TRBD1. Losses at the gene ends were 6 bases for V and 8 bases for J; bases not matched to a gene: 10. The CDR3 sequence is 15 residues long. Germline CDR1 is SGHVS and CDR2 is FQNEAQ. Here the CDR3 reads CASRRRTGGMYEQFF. The DNA of the CDR3 is TGTGCCAGCAGGCGTCGGACAGGGGGAATGTATGAGCAGTTCTTC.

At least ten counts were recorded for this clonotype. The rearrangement links TRBV5-4 to TRBJ2-5; D call uncertain. Trimming left V 0 bases short and J 1 base short, with 10 bases between. The CDR3 length is 15 residues. Germline loops: CDR1 SGHNT, CDR2 YYREEE (reference sequence). CDR3 nucleotides: TGTGCCAGCAGCTTGGGGGGTCCCCTCCAAGAGACCCAGTACTTC. It translates to CASSLGGPLQETQYF. Combining the CDR3 with reference TRBV5-4 and TRBJ2-5 gives the whole variable domain ETGVTQSPTHLIKTRGQQVTLRCSSQSGHNTVSWYQQALGQGPQFIFQYYREEENGRGNFPPRFSGLQFPNYSSELNVNALELDDSALYLCASSLGGPLQETQYFGPGTRLLVL.

In this sample, this clonotype turned up many times. The chain uses TRBV20-1 and TRBJ2-5, with 9 bases matching TRBD2. The CDR3 has 16 residues. The V segment lost 0 bases and the J segment 1 base; nucleotides outside the gene matches: 6. CDR1 DFQATT and CDR2 SNEGSKA come from the germline V gene (reference sequence). The CDR3, as DNA: TGCAGTGCTAGAGATCGGCTAGCGGGATCCCAAGAGACCCAGTACTTC. Protein product: CSARDRLAGSQETQYF.

Details on this clonotype: Likely a read error: the CDR3 ends without its conserved phenylalanine or tryptophan. The DNA is left out, because the CDR3 cannot be placed on it with certainty; the CDR3 is given as TCRdb lists it. V usage is TRBV12-3 or TRBV12-4 and J usage is TRBJ2-6; whether TRBD2, the table's D call, matches the DNA was not checked. The CDR3 has 8 amino acids, counting both end residues. CDR3 in amino acids: CASSSTSG.

The chain is built from TRBV19 and TRBJ2-5; D is perhaps TRBD2 (5 bases). The DNA matches TRBJ2-7 better at its end, which makes the J call doubtful. This CDR3 contains 14 residues. Germline V gene data show CDR1 as LNHDA and CDR2 as SQIVND (reference sequence). In DNA form, the CDR3 reads TGTGCCAGTAGTATAATGGGAGCGGACTACGAGCAGTACTTC. It translates to CASSIMGADYEQYF.

This clonotype was counted only a few times. V is TRBV18 and J is TRBJ2-4, with D possibly TRBD1 on 5 matching bases. The J call may be in error: the DNA end matches TRBJ2-7 better. CDR1 is KGHSH, CDR2 LQKENI, per germline. The length of the CDR3 is 14 residues. CDR3 in amino acids: CASSPADTTYEQYF. CDR3 bases: TGTGCCAGCTCACCGGCGGACACCACCTACGAGCAGTACTTC.

This clonotype appeared many times. This chain's CDR3 is CASSPIATNEKLFF. The CDR3 DNA follows: TGTGCCAGCAGCCCCATTGCAACTAATGAAAAACTGTTTTTT. J is TRBJ1-4 and V is TRBV28; no reliable D call. This CDR3 contains 14 residues. V was clipped by 6 bases and J by 0 bases, with 8 bases between them. CDR1 is MDHEN, CDR2 SYDVKM, per germline.

The rearrangement joins TRBV20-1 to TRBJ2-4; 11 bases line up with TRBD2. The V gene's germline CDR1 is DFQATT and CDR2 SNEGSKA (reference sequence). The CDR3 is 19 amino acids. V shed 3 bases and J 1 base; nucleotides not matched to a gene: 14. The CDR3 DNA is TGCAGTGCTAGGCCAGCGGGACTAGCGGACCGGGTGGCCAAAAACATTCAGTACTTC. As protein: CSARPAGLADRVAKNIQYF.

This clonotype is labeled as medium-sized. This rearrangement joins TRBV7-9 to TRBJ2-2; D call uncertain. From germline, CDR1 is SEHNR and CDR2 FQNEAQ (reference sequence). Deletions cut 1 base from V and 5 bases from J, with 11 bases between. This CDR3 spans 15 amino acids. CDR3 sequence: CASSLGTVLTGELFF. The DNA of the CDR3 is TGTGCCAGCAGCTTAGGGACCGTACTAACCGGGGAGCTGTTTTTT.

At least ten counts were recorded for this clonotype. The chain employs TRBV24-1 and TRBJ2-7; D call uncertain. The V gene's germline CDR1 is KGHDR and CDR2 SFDVKD. The CDR3 contains 13 residues. V lost 0 bases and J lost 5, with 7 bases in between. The CDR3 loop reads CATSDLGFDEQYF. As DNA, the CDR3 is TGTGCCACCAGTGATTTGGGGTTCGACGAGCAGTACTTC.

This clonotype was observed at least ten times. The J gene is TRBJ1-2, the V gene TRBV28, with 7 positions matching TRBD1. Germline V lookup: CDR1 MDHEN, CDR2 SYDVKM. Trimming cost V 7 bases and J 7 bases; bases outside gene matches: 6. The CDR3 extends over 12 amino acids. In DNA, the CDR3 is TGTGCCAGCAAGGGGACAGCGGTTGGCTACACCTTC. Translating it yields CASKGTAVGYTF.